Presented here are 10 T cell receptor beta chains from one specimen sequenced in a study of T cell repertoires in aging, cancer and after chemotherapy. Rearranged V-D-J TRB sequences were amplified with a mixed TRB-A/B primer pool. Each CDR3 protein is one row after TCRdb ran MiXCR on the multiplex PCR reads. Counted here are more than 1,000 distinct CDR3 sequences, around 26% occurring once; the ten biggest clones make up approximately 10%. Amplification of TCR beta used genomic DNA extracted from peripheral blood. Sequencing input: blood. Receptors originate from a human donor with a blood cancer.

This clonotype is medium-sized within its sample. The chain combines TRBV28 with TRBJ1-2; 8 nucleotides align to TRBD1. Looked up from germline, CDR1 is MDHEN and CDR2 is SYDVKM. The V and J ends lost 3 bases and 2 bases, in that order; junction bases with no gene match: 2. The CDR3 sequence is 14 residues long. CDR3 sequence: CASSLTGANYGYTF. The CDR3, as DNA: TGTGCCAGCAGTTTGACAGGGGCGAACTATGGCTACACCTTC.

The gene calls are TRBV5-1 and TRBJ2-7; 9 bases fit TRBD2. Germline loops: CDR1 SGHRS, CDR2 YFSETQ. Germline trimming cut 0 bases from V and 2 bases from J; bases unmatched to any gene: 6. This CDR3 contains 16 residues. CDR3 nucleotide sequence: TGCGCCAGCAGCTTGGGGGCGGGAGGGAATACCTACGAGCAGTACTTC. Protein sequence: CASSLGAGGNTYEQYF.

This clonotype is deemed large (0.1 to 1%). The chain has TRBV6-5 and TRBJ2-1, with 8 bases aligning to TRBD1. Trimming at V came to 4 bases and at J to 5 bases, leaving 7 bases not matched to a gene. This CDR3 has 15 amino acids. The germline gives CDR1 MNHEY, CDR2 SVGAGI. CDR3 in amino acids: CASSWSDRGDNEQFF. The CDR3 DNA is TGTGCCAGCAGTTGGTCAGACAGGGGCGACAATGAGCAGTTCTTC.

The CDR3 sequence is CAWKGGGGGGAFF. Written as DNA, the CDR3 is TGTGCCTGGAAGGGGGGGGGGGGGGGGGGAGCTTTCTTT. The rearrangement uses TRBV30 and TRBJ1-1, with D perhaps matching TRBD1 (6 bases). Germline V gene data show CDR1 as GTSNPN and CDR2 as SVGIG (reference sequence). With 4 bases removed from V and 10 bases from J, the gap between germline ends came to 19 bases. The CDR3 covers 13 residues.

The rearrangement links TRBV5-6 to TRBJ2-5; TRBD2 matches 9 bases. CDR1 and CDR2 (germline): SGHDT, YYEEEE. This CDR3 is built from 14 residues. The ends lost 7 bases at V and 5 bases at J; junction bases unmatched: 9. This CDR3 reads CASGLAGEGETQYF. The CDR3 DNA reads TGTGCCAGCGGTTTAGCGGGGGAGGGGGAGACCCAGTACTTC. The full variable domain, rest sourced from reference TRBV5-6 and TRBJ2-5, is DAGVTQSPTHLIKTRGQQVTLRCSPKSGHDTVSWYQQALGQGPQFIFQYYEEEERQRGNFPDRFSGHQFPNYSSELNVNALLLGDSALYLCASGLAGEGETQYFGPGTRLLVL.

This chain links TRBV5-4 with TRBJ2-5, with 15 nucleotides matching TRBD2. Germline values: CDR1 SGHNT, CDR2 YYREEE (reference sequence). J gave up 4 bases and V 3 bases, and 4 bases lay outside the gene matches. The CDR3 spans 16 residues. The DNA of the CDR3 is TGTGCCAGCAGCTCCCGGACTAGCGGGGGGGGAGAGACCCAGTACTTC. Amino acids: CASSSRTSGGGETQYF.

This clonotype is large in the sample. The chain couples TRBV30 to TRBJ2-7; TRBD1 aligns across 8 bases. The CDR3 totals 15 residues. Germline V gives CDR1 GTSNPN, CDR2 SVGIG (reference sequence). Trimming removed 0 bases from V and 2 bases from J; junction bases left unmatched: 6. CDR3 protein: CAWSVRTGYPYEQYF. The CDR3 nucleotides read TGTGCCTGGAGTGTACGGACAGGGTACCCCTACGAGCAGTACTTC.

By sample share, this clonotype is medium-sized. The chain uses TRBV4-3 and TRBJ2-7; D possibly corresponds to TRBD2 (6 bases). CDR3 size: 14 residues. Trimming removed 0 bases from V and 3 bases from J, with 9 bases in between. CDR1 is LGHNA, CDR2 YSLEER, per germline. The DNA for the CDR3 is TGCGCCAGCAGCCAAGATGTGGGGGGCTACGAGCAGTACTTC. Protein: CASSQDVGGYEQYF.

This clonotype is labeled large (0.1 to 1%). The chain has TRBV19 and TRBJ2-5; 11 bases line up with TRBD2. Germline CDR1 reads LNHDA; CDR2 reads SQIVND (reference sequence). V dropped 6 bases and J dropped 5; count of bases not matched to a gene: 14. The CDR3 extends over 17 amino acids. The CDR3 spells CASSEPGLTSGTETQYF. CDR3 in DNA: TGTGCCAGTAGCGAACCCGGGTTGACTAGCGGGACGGAGACCCAGTACTTC.

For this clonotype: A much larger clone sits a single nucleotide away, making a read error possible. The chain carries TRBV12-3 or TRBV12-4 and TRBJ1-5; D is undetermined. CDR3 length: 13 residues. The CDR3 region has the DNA TGTGCCAGCAGCTATTTACGCAATCAGCACCAGCATTTT. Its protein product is CASSYLRNQHQHF.